This T cell receptor beta chain was recovered during a study of beta chain features in type 1 diabetes. The entirety of the isolated RNA underwent reverse transcription, so expressed TCRB transcripts were sequenced. The assay was immunoSEQ multiplex PCR, and TCRdb's table has in-frame clones only and misses some. The sample contains 350,000 to 450,000 clones, about 16% of which appear only once. A heparinised blood draw that averaged roughly 100 mL was obtained once from each donor. CD4+ naive, central memory, regulatory and stem cell-like memory cells were sorted via CD45RO/CCR7/CD25/CD127/CD95/CD27. Every sorted population was more than 95% pure. A remark on this clone: Its specificity is unknown.

Findings of the study overall: Researchers reported that naive, central memory and Treg TCRB repertoires appeared more similar in patients than in healthy donors.

Germline V gene lookup returns CDR1 SQVTM and CDR2 ANQGSEA. This CDR3 has 14 amino acids. V shed 6 bases and J 4 bases; nucleotides not matched to a gene: 9. The chain recombines TRBV29-1 with TRBJ1-2; 9 bases agree with TRBD1. This clonotype was sampled from a woman between 18 and 29 years old in good health. The sample comprised naive CD4+ T cells from blood. The DNA of the CDR3 is TGCAGCGTATCGGACAGGGGACCAGGCTATGGCTACACCTTC. Translation: CSVSDRGPGYGYTF.